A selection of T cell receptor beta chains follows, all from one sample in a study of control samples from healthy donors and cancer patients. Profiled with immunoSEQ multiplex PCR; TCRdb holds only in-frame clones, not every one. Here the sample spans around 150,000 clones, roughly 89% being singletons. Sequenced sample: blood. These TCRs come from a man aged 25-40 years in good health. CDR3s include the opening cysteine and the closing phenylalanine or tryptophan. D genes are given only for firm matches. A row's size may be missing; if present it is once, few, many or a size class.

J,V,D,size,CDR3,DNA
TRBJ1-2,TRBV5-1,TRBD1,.,CASSLRQGNGYTF,TGCGCCAGCAGCTTAAGACAGGGTAATGGCTACACCTTC
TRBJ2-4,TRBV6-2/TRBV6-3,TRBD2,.,CASSYPGTSGGVAKNIQYF,TGTGCCAGCAGTTACCCCGGGACTAGCGGGGGGGTAGCCAAAAACATTCAGTACTTC
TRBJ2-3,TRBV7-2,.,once,CASSQDSDPDTQYF,TGTGCCAGCAGTCAGGACAGCGATCCAGATACGCAGTATTTT
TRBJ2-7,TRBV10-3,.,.,CAVRGPGHEQYF,TGTGCCGTAAGAGGTCCCGGGCACGAGCAGTACTTC
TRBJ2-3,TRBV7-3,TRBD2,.,CASSFSSGRAEDTQYF,TGTGCCAGCAGCTTTTCAAGCGGGAGGGCAGAGGATACGCAGTATTTT
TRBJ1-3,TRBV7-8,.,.,CASSFMGQGNTIYF,TGTGCCAGCAGCTTTATGGGACAAGGAAACACCATATATTTT
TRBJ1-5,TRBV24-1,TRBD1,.,CATSGPGTVNQPQHF,TGTGCCACCAGTGGACCCGGGACAGTTAATCAGCCCCAGCATTTT
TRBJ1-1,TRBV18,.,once,CASSFTPGPPPSEAFF,TGTGCCAGCTCATTTACACCGGGCCCACCACCTTCTGAAGCTTTCTTT
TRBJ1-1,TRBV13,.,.,CASSFRRSEAFF,TGTGCCAGCAGCTTCAGGCGGTCTGAAGCTTTCTTT
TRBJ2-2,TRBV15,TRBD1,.,CATSRDRRQGATEHRGAVF,TGTGCCACCAGCAGGGACCGAAGACAGGGGGCTACCGAACACCGGGGAGCTGTTTTT
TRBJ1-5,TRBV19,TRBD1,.,CASSIDRGDQPQHF,TGTGCCAGTAGTATCGACAGGGGGGATCAGCCCCAGCATTTT
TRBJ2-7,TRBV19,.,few,CASSIPGTSRSEQYF,TGTGCCAGTAGTATTCCTGGGACCTCCCGCTCCGAGCAGTACTTC
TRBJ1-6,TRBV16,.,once,CASSPFGGIDSPLHF,TGTGCCAGCAGCCCCTTTGGCGGAATCGATTCACCCCTCCACTTT
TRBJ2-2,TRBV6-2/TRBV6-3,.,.,CASSRPLGELFF,TGTGCCAGCAGTCGCCCCCTCGGGGAGCTGTTTTTT
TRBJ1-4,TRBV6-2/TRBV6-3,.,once,CASSDHSPGADEKLFF,TGTGCCAGCAGTGACCATTCGCCGGGGGCCGATGAAAAACTGTTTTTT
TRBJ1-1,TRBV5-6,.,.,CASSLNMNTEAFF,TGTGCCAGCAGCCTTAACATGAACACTGAAGCTTTCTTT
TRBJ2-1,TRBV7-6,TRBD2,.,CASSLTSGGSYNEQFF,TGTGCCAGCAGCTTAACTAGCGGGGGCTCCTACAATGAGCAGTTCTTC
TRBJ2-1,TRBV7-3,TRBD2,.,CASSLILATYNEQFF,TGTGCCAGCAGCTTAATACTAGCGACTTACAATGAGCAGTTCTTC
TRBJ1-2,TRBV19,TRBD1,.,CASSMGQNYGYTF,TGTGCCAGTAGTATGGGACAGAACTATGGCTACACCTTC
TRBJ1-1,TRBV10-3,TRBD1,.,CAISGGDRGREGIQRAVF,TGTGCCATCAGTGGCGGGGACAGGGGGCGCGAGGGTATACAGAGGGCGGTCTTT
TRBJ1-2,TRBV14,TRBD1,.,CASSWMGRGREGYTF,TGTGCCAGCAGCTGGATGGGCAGGGGGCGCGAAGGCTACACCTTC
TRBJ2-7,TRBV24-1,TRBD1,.,CATSDSRQGRDEQYF,TGTGCCACCAGTGATAGCAGACAGGGCAGGGACGAGCAGTACTTC
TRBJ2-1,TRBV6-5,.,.,CASRNPLRGNEQFF,TGTGCCAGCAGGAACCCCCTAAGGGGCAATGAGCAGTTCTTC
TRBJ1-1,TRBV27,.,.,CASSLVSSGWAFF,TGTGCCAGCAGTTTAGTTTCCTCGGGATGGGCTTTCTTT
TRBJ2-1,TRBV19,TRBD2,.,CATSGLARDEQFF,TGTGCCACTAGTGGACTAGCGAGGGATGAGCAGTTCTTC
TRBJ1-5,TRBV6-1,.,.,CASSDQMGQPQHF,TGTGCCAGCAGTGACCAAATGGGTCAGCCCCAGCATTTT
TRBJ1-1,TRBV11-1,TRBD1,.,CASSFLTGEINTEAFF,TGTGCCAGCAGCTTCCTGACAGGGGAAATTAACACTGAAGCTTTCTTT
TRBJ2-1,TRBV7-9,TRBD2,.,CASSLVGGRWNEQFF,TGTGCCAGCAGCTTAGTAGGCGGGAGATGGAATGAGCAGTTCTTC
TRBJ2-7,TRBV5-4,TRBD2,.,CASSSPVSGRTYEQYF,TGTGCCAGCAGCTCGCCTGTTAGCGGGAGAACGTACGAGCAGTACTTC
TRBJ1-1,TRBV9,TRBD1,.,CASSVPGTGGHTEAFF,TGTGCCAGCAGCGTCCCCGGGACAGGGGGCCACACTGAAGCTTTCTTT
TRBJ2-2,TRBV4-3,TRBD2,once,CASSLSGTGTGELFF,TGCGCCAGCAGCCTCAGCGGGACCGGCACCGGGGAGCTGTTTTTT
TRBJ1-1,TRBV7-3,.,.,CASSLTVNTEAFF,TGTGCCAGCAGCTTAACCGTAAACACTGAAGCTTTCTTT
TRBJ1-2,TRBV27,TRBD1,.,CASRLNDRGPHGYTF,TGTGCCAGCAGGCTCAATGACAGGGGACCTCATGGCTACACCTTC
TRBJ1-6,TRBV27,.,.,CASSTGGYNSPLHF,TGTGCCAGCAGTACAGGCGGCTATAATTCACCCCTCCACTTT
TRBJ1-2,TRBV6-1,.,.,CASSEAVGPQGYTF,TGTGCCAGCAGTGAGGCTGTGGGGCCCCAGGGCTACACCTTC
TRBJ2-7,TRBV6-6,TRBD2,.,CASSAGAGGPYEQYF,TGTGCCAGCAGTGCAGGGGCGGGGGGCCCCTACGAGCAGTACTTC
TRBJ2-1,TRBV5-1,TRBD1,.,CASSSGQSYNEQFF,TGCGCCAGCAGCTCGGGACAGTCCTACAATGAGCAGTTCTTC